This TCR beta chain was sequenced during a study of T cells after yellow fever vaccination. Study-wide results and caveats: The appearance of a small share of clonotypes in both CD4 and CD8 compartments was observed. Clones that expanded after primary vaccination mostly reappeared after the booster (roughly 96% CD4, around 87% CD8).

A 5'RACE template-switching step, the method used to make TCR cDNA, added a universal primer site and UMIs. From the 5' RACE reads, TCRdb called clonotypes with MiXCR, one entry per CDR3 protein. Of 600,000 to 750,000 distinct CDR3 sequences detected, 9% to 15% appear once; the ten largest clones hold 15%. This CDR3 has 15 residues. Germline loops: CDR1 LGHDT, CDR2 YNNKEL (reference sequence). With 6 bases removed from V and 5 bases from J, the gap between germline ends came to 19 bases. With regard to this clonotype: Its specificity is not known.

The V and J genes are TRBV3-1 and TRBJ2-5, with D possibly being TRBD2 (6 bases). This clonotype was sampled from a man aged 25 to 40 who received the YFV17D yellow fever vaccine. Sequencing used PBMCs, obtained on the day of the yellow fever booster vaccination. The CDR3 protein is CASSPGLGGLETQYF. CDR3 bases: TGTGCCAGCAGTCCGGGACTGGGGGGTTTGGAGACCCAGTACTTC.